What follows are 20 T cell receptor beta chains derived from one specimen sequenced in a study of T cell responses to AZD1222 COVID-19 vaccine (dated by TCRdb to about 2021). This sample's time point label indicates: about 28 days (+/-7) after the second vaccine dose. The protocol used for the library was the immunoSEQ multiplex PCR assay. Drawn from immuneACCESS, this table holds only the in-frame rearrangements with V and J called that TCRdb kept. Clones are partly lost; checked studies trace under half to an unresolved V gene and leave the rest unexplained. The sample profile shows around 120,000 clones; more than 75% of them were found once. 3.5% to 4% of the sample is taken by the ten largest. The specimen comprised peripheral blood, sampled 28 days after the second AZD1222 dose. The receptors stem from an adult who received the AZD1222 COVID-19 vaccine.

This sequence joins TRBV10-3 and TRBJ1-5, with D possibly TRBD1 on 5 matching bases. From germline, CDR1 is ENHRY and CDR2 SYGVKD. The CDR3 extends over 14 amino acids. The ends were cut back, 10 bases at V and 1 base at J, with 14 bases in the middle. The CDR3 reads CATLTELSNQPQHF. CDR3 DNA: TGTGCCACCCTGACAGAACTAAGCAATCAGCCCCAGCATTTT.

The gene calls are TRBV21-1 and TRBJ2-5. TRBV21-1 is a listed pseudogene. The CDR3 spans 16 residues. The CDR3 bases are TGTGCCAGCAGCGGCCGGTCCGGGGCCAGGCAAGAGACCCAGTACTTC. This gives the protein CASSGRSGARQETQYF.

This chain connects TRBV7-2 to TRBJ2-7; 10 bases are shared with TRBD1. This CDR3 has 14 residues. J gave up 5 bases and V 4 bases, and 5 bases lay outside the gene matches. Germline V lookup: CDR1 SGHTA, CDR2 FQGNSA. DNA of the CDR3: TGTGCCAGCAGCTGGACAGGGGGTTTCGACGAGCAGTACTTC. Translating gives CASSWTGGFDEQYF.

The chain links TRBV5-6 to TRBJ2-1; no reliable D call. Germline CDR1 and CDR2: SGHDT and YYEEEE. CDR3 length: 13 amino acids. With 1 base removed from V and 5 bases from J, the gap between germline ends came to 7 bases. The CDR3 DNA reads as TGTGCCAGCAGCTTGCCCTTCAACAATGAGCAGTTCTTC. It is translated as CASSLPFNNEQFF.

The rearrangement uses TRBV21-1 and TRBJ2-7; TRBD2, as called in the table, went unchecked against the DNA. TRBV21-1 is a pseudogene segment. The CDR3 is 14 residues long. The CDR3, as DNA: TGTGCCAGCAGCAAGAGCGGGAGGCCTTACGAGCAGTACTTC. Amino acid sequence: CASSKSGRPYEQYF.

The J gene is TRBJ2-3, the V gene TRBV4-3; 11 bases fit TRBD2. CDR3 length: 18 amino acids. Per the germline V gene, CDR1 is LGHNA and CDR2 is YSLEER. The V gene end was trimmed by 0 bases and the J gene end by 3 bases; junction bases not matched to a gene: 8. In nucleotides, the CDR3 is TGCGCCAGCAGCCAAGATCCGGGGGGGACTAGCGGAACAGATACGCAGTATTTT. Residues: CASSQDPGGTSGTDTQYF.

The chain couples TRBV6-1 to TRBJ2-7, with a weak D call TRBD1 (6 bases). This CDR3 is built from 12 residues. V was pared by 5 bases and J by 5 bases, with 10 bases between. The germline V gene encodes CDR1 MNHNS and CDR2 SASEGT. CDR3 in DNA: TGTGCCAGCAGTCTCCGGACAGACGAGCAGTACTTC. As protein: CASSLRTDEQYF.

In this sample, this clone turned up a few times. This chain links TRBV19 with TRBJ1-1, with D hard to call. There are 17 residues in the CDR3. Deletions cut 0 bases from V and 0 bases from J, with 14 bases between. Germline V CDR1 and CDR2: LNHDA, SQIVND (reference sequence). The CDR3 region is CASSIDREASMNTEAFF. The CDR3 DNA reads TGTGCCAGTAGTATAGATCGTGAGGCATCTATGAACACTGAAGCTTTCTTT.

In its sample, this clone was seen once. This chain uses TRBV5-1 with TRBJ2-3; D may be TRBD1 (6 bases). There are 14 residues in the CDR3. Trimming stripped 3 bases from V and 0 bases from J, with 8 bases between. Germline loops: CDR1 SGHRS, CDR2 YFSETQ. CDR3 in DNA: TGCGCCAGCAGCTACAGGGTTAGCACAGATACGCAGTATTTT. Amino acid sequence: CASSYRVSTDTQYF.

This clone was observed a single time. The gene calls are TRBV3-1 (or the pseudogene TRBV3-2) and TRBJ2-1; possible D gene TRBD2, 5 bases. The CDR3 contains 15 residues. Germline V gives CDR1 LGHDT, CDR2 YNNKEL (reference sequence). V was clipped by 7 bases and J by 5 bases, with 18 bases between them. CDR3 sequence (DNA): TGTGCCAGCAACCCGAGCGGCACCAGGAACAATGAGCAGTTCTTC. It is translated as CASNPSGTRNNEQFF.

V is TRBV7-2 and J is TRBJ1-1; 8 bases match TRBD1. Germline assignment: CDR1 SGHTA and CDR2 FQGNSA. J lost 5 bases, V lost 5 bases, and 4 bases had no gene match. CDR3 length: 13 amino acids. The CDR3 region is CASSLTGVTEAFF. CDR3 coding DNA: TGTGCCAGCAGCCTGACAGGGGTTACTGAAGCTTTCTTT.

The CDR3 is CASSPDRVINEKLFF. In nucleotides, the CDR3 is TGCGCCAGCAGCCCGGATCGGGTCATTAATGAAAAACTGTTTTTT. V and J are TRBV5-1 and TRBJ1-4, with no clear D. V lost 4 bases and J 4 bases, leaving 14 bases between the germline ends. Germline V lookup: CDR1 SGHRS, CDR2 YFSETQ. CDR3 length: 15 amino acids.

The chain recombines TRBV30 with TRBJ2-3, with D maybe TRBD2 (6 bases). There are 13 residues in the CDR3. The V end lost 7 bases, the J end lost 11 bases, and 22 bases lay between the germline ends. Germline CDR1 reads GTSNPN; CDR2 reads SVGIG (reference sequence). The CDR3 protein is CAFLMESKEGQYF. CDR3 bases: TGTGCCTTTCTTATGGAGTCGAAGGAGGGGCAGTATTTT.

This chain uses TRBV9 with TRBJ1-5; D ambiguous. The CDR3 covers 14 residues. V lost 0 bases and J lost 6, with 10 bases in between. The germline V gene has CDR1 SGDLS and CDR2 YYNGEE. Here the CDR3 DNA reads TGTGCCAGCAGCGTAGGGGTCCTCAGTCAGCCCCAGCATTTT. It encodes CASSVGVLSQPQHF.

The rearrangement uses TRBV7-8 and TRBJ1-5; D unresolved. Trimming pared 5 bases from V and 3 bases from J, leaving 11 bases between. Germline loops: CDR1 SGHVS, CDR2 FQNEAQ. This CDR3 has 14 amino acids. The CDR3 sequence: CASSPLSVNQPQHF. The DNA of the CDR3 is TGTGCCAGCAGCCCGCTTTCAGTCAATCAGCCCCAGCATTTT.

V gene TRBV7-2 combines with J gene TRBJ1-2; tentatively, D is TRBD1 (6 bases). V shed 5 bases and J shed 7 bases, with 20 bases lying between them. Germline CDR1 SGHTA, CDR2 FQGNSA. The CDR3 extends over 15 amino acids. CDR3 coding DNA: TGTGCCAGCAGCACGAGAAGGGGGGTATTAGGTGGCTACACCTTC. Translated: CASSTRRGVLGGYTF.

The V call is TRBV18, the J call TRBJ1-2; D remains ambiguous. CDR1 is KGHSH, CDR2 LQKENI, per germline. Trimming took 2 bases from V and 1 from J, leaving 8 bases between them. The CDR3 has 14 residues. The CDR3 DNA reads as TGTGCCAGCTCACCAGCAACGGATAACTATGGCTACACCTTC. This sequence encodes CASSPATDNYGYTF.

The J gene is TRBJ1-3, the V gene TRBV4-3, with TRBD1 matching over 9 bases. The germline gives CDR1 LGHNA, CDR2 YSLEER. The CDR3 is made up of 16 amino acids. V lost 1 base, J lost 3 bases, and 4 bases stayed unmatched. The CDR3 nucleotides are TGCGCCAGCAGCCAAGCCGGACAGGGGTATGGAAACACCATATATTTT. Translated, it gives CASSQAGQGYGNTIYF.

The table lists this clone with a few counts. This sequence joins TRBV6-2 or TRBV6-3 and TRBJ1-5, with D possibly TRBD1 on 6 matching bases. With 5 bases removed from V and 5 bases from J, the gap between germline ends came to 10 bases. The CDR3 spans 13 residues. Germline V CDR1 and CDR2: MNHEY, SVGEGT. The CDR3 here is CASSHRAHQPQHF. The CDR3 DNA reads as TGTGCCAGCAGTCACAGGGCCCATCAGCCCCAGCATTTT.

V and J are TRBV4-2 and TRBJ1-6, with TRBD1 matching over 7 bases. CDR3 size: 14 residues. Germline-derived CDR1 and CDR2 are LGHNA and YNFKEQ. V trimming: 6 bases; J trimming: 10 bases; junction bases outside the gene matches: 9. For the CDR3, the DNA is TGTGCCAGCAGTCGCACAGGGGAGCGGTCACCCCTCCACTTT. It yields the protein CASSRTGERSPLHF.